The T cell receptor (beta chain) described here comes from a study of T cell responses to AZD1222 COVID-19 vaccine. Study conclusions and caveats: Only a handful of AZD1222 recipients were seropositive at baseline.

Profiling relied on immunoSEQ multiplex PCR, and the TCRdb table lists in-frame clones only, not all of them. The data contain 180,000 or so clones, 80% to 95% of them seen just once; the ten biggest clones take up less than 2%. Regarding this clone: The antigen is undetermined.

This clonotype was sampled from an adult who received the AZD1222 COVID-19 vaccine. This specimen was peripheral blood, taken 28 days after the second AZD1222 dose.

The CDR3 loop reads CASSIVGQWETQYF. CDR3 nucleotides: TGTGCCAGTAGTATAGTCGGACAGTGGGAGACCCAGTACTTC. This rearrangement joins TRBV19 to TRBJ2-5, with D perhaps TRBD1 (6 bases). Trimming shortened V by 1 base and J by 5 bases, and 11 bases separated the two germline ends. CDR1 LNHDA and CDR2 SQIVND come from the germline V gene (reference sequence). CDR3 length equals 14 residues.